A single count supports the clone carrying this T cell receptor beta chain. From blood CD8+ and CD4+ T cells, the TCR beta chain was sequenced. Negative magnetic isolation gave CD8+ and CD4+ cells; FACS enriched CD8+ TEMRA. Reverse transcription of roughly 0.5 to 1 ug RNA was carried out with random hexamers. Multiplex immunoSEQ PCR targeted 54 Vbeta and 13 Jbeta TCR beta segments. TCRdb processed the immunoSEQ multiplex PCR reads anew with MiXCR; each CDR3 protein has one entry. The data contain some 190,000 distinct CDR3 sequences, approximately 95% of them singletons. The sample is drawn from a study of CD8 T cells in Susac syndrome. Material: CD4+ T cells from PBMCs. This TCR came from a human donor in good health.

The CDR3 is CASSSYTEQFF. The CDR3 DNA sequence: TGTGCCAGCAGCTCCTACACCGAGCAGTTCTTC. This chain uses TRBV5-4 with TRBJ2-1; D not certain. V dropped 3 bases and J dropped 10 bases, with 8 bases sitting between them. Germline CDR1 reads SGHNT; CDR2 reads YYREEE (reference sequence). The CDR3 loop spans 11 amino acids.